This entry describes one T cell receptor beta chain. The antigen is undetermined. This specimen comes from a study of T cell responses to AZD1222 COVID-19 vaccine. The study, taken as a whole, reports: In a largely white British group with more females than males, clonal diversity was possibly underestimated. Regions 160-218 and 743-854 held dominance among vaccine-associated CD4 TCRs, which spanned spike.

Using immunoSEQ multiplex PCR, the repertoire was profiled, and TCRdb retains in-frame clones only, with some absent. The table lists some 130,000 clones, 90% to 95% of them singletons, with approximately 7% in the top ten. The clonotype originates from an adult who received the AZD1222 COVID-19 vaccine. The specimen comprised peripheral blood, sampled 28 days after the second AZD1222 dose.

In DNA, the CDR3 is TGCGCCAGCAGCTTGACCCCCGGACAGCCGGGGGAGACCCAGTACTTC. Protein sequence: CASSLTPGQPGETQYF. The rearrangement joins TRBV5-1 to TRBJ2-5, with a weak D call TRBD1 (6 bases). V was trimmed by 1 base and J by 5 bases, leaving 18 bases between them. The length of the CDR3 is 16 residues. Germline CDR1 reads SGHRS; CDR2 reads YFSETQ.